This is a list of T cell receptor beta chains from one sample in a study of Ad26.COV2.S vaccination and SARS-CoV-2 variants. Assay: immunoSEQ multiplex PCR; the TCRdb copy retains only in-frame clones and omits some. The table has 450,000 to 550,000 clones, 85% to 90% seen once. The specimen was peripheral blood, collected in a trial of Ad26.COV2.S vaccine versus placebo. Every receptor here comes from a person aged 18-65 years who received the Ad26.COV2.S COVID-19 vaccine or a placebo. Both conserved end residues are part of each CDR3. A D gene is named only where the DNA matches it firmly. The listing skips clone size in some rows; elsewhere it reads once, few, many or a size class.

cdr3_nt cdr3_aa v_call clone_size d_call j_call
TGTGCCAGCACCAGGACGATTAATGAAAAACTGTTTTTT CASTRTINEKLFF TRBV27 few . TRBJ1-4
TGTGCCAGCAGTGAGCCAGGGACGGCGAAACTGTTTTTT CASSEPGTAKLFF TRBV6-1 . . TRBJ1-4
TGCGCCAGCAGCTTGGTCCGGGTTCCCTCGGGTGAAGCTTTCTTT CASSLVRVPSGEAFF TRBV5-1 . . TRBJ1-1
TGTGCCAGCAGCGTAGAAGGGAACGAATACTACGAGCAGTACTTC CASSVEGNEYYEQYF TRBV9 . . TRBJ2-7
TGCGCCAGCAGCCCACTCCCCTTGTTAGGGACAGGGGATTCACCCCTCCACTTT CASSPLPLLGTGDSPLHF TRBV4-3 . TRBD1 TRBJ1-6
TGCAGCCCCTCCCCCGGTAACTATGGCTACACCTTC CSPSPGNYGYTF TRBV29-1 . . TRBJ1-2
TGTGCCACCAGCAGAGCACCCCCGCGGGGGGGGCGCACAGATACGCAGTATTTT CATSRAPPRGGRTDTQYF TRBV15 . TRBD2 TRBJ2-3
TGTGCCAGCAGCCCGGCGACGGGAGGGCCACTCACCGGGGAGCTGTTTTTT CASSPATGGPLTGELFF TRBV4-2 . TRBD2 TRBJ2-2
TGTGCCAGCAGCCCAGACCCGACAGGGGACAATGAAAAACTGTTTTTT CASSPDPTGDNEKLFF TRBV7-2 . TRBD1 TRBJ1-4
TGTGCCAGCGGGCAACTAGCGGGGGTGGATACGCAGTATTTT CASGQLAGVDTQYF TRBV27 . TRBD2 TRBJ2-3
TGTGCCACCAGTGATTTTATGGGGGGAGAGACCCAGTACTTC CATSDFMGGETQYF TRBV24-1 . . TRBJ2-5
TGTGCCAGCAGTACCGGGACACCAAACACTGAAGCTTTCTTT CASSTGTPNTEAFF TRBV2 . . TRBJ1-1
TGCAGTGCCAGTGGTAAATTGGGGCTTGGGCGTAGCAATCAGCCCCAGCATTTT CSASGKLGLGRSNQPQHF TRBV20-1 . . TRBJ1-5
TGTGCCAGCACCGAGCAGGGGTTAGAGACCCAGTACTTC CASTEQGLETQYF TRBV7-9 once . TRBJ2-5
TGTGCCAGCAGTTACAGGACGGACCCTTCCTACGAGCAGTACTTC CASSYRTDPSYEQYF TRBV6-5 . . TRBJ2-7
TGTGCCAGCAGTAGACAGGGGCCGGGCACAGATACGCAGTATTTT CASSRQGPGTDTQYF TRBV7-2 . TRBD1 TRBJ2-3
TGTGCCAGTAGTACCCGGGACTATGGCCACAATGAGCAGTTCTTC CASSTRDYGHNEQFF TRBV19 . TRBD2 TRBJ2-1
TGTGCCAGCAGCCCCTTTAACACTGAAGCTTTCTTT CASSPFNTEAFF TRBV5-4 once . TRBJ1-1
TGTGCCAGCTCAGCTGAACAGGTTTGGAACACTGAAGCTTTCTTT CASSAEQVWNTEAFF TRBV18 . . TRBJ1-1
TGTGCCAGCAGCACCGGACTGTATGGCTACACCTTC CASSTGLYGYTF TRBV11-2 . . TRBJ1-2
TGTGCCAGCAGCCGGGGCGGACAAGAGACCCAGTACTTC CASSRGGQETQYF TRBV5-5 . . TRBJ2-5
TGTGCCAGCAGCCCATCAGGGCTTGAGAACACTGAAGCTTTCTTT CASSPSGLENTEAFF TRBV7-9 . . TRBJ1-1
TGTGCCAGCAGCCTCACGGGGCGCACAGATACGCAGTATTTT CASSLTGRTDTQYF TRBV7-2 . . TRBJ2-3
TGTGCCAGCAGCCCAGCGGGGGCGAAAGAGACCCAGTACTTC CASSPAGAKETQYF TRBV5-6 . TRBD2 TRBJ2-5
TGCGCCAGCAGCTTGCCATGGAGGGGGGCCAAAAACATTCAGTACTTC CASSLPWRGAKNIQYF TRBV5-1 . . TRBJ2-4
TGTGCCACCAGCAGGCGACAGTTGAACACTGAAGCTTTCTTT CATSRRQLNTEAFF TRBV15 . . TRBJ1-1
TGTGCCAGCAGTTACGGTCAGGGGAAACCGAACACTGAAGCTTTCTTT CASSYGQGKPNTEAFF TRBV6-5 . . TRBJ1-1
TGTGCCAGCAGTGAACGGGAGGGGAACACCGGGGAGCTGTTTTTT CASSEREGNTGELFF TRBV7-9 . TRBD2 TRBJ2-2
TGTGCCAGCAGCTTAGACCCAGGGTTTCCAGGACCCAATGAGCAGTTCTTC CASSLDPGFPGPNEQFF TRBV7-2 . . TRBJ2-1
TGTGCCAGTAGTACCAATGCGGGTACTAACACCGGGGAGCTGTTTTTT CASSTNAGTNTGELFF TRBV19 . . TRBJ2-2
TGTGCCAGCCCCCAGGTGAACACCGGGGAGCTGTTTTTT CASPQVNTGELFF TRBV6-5 . . TRBJ2-2
TGCAGCGCGACTAGCACAGATACGCAGTATTTT CSATSTDTQYF TRBV29-1 . . TRBJ2-3
TGCGCCAGCAGCTTGACGTTAGCAACTAATTCACCCCTCCACTTT CASSLTLATNSPLHF TRBV5-1 . . TRBJ1-6
TGTGCCAGCAGTGACGACACGAACACTGAAGCTTTCTTT CASSDDTNTEAFF TRBV11-2 . . TRBJ1-1
TGTGCCAGCAGCCTCCGGGACCACCCCACAGATACGCAGTATTTT CASSLRDHPTDTQYF TRBV4-2 . . TRBJ2-3
TGTGCCTGGACCACCGGACAGGGGCAAGAGACCCAGTACTTC CAWTTGQGQETQYF TRBV30 . TRBD1 TRBJ2-5
TGTGCCAGCAGATACGGTCGCACACCCCTCCACTTT CASRYGRTPLHF TRBV12-3/TRBV12-4 once . TRBJ1-6
TGCGCCAGCATGCCTGGGGGATGGGGGGAGACCCAGTACTTC CASMPGGWGETQYF TRBV5-1 . . TRBJ2-5
TGCGCCAGCAGCGGCGGCGGGGGAACAGATACGCAGTATTTT CASSGGGGTDTQYF TRBV5-1 . TRBD2 TRBJ2-3
TGTGCCAGCAGCCAGACAGCACAAGAGACCCAGTACTTC CASSQTAQETQYF TRBV9 . . TRBJ2-5
TGCAGTGCTAGTATCAATGAGCAGTTCTTC CSASINEQFF TRBV20-1 . . TRBJ2-1
TGTGCCAGCAGTTTTCTAGCAGCCTACGAGCAGTACTTC CASSFLAAYEQYF TRBV12-3/TRBV12-4 . . TRBJ2-7
TGTGCCAGCAACAACCGACCCAATGGCAATTCACCCCTCCACTTT CASNNRPNGNSPLHF TRBV6-5 once . TRBJ1-6
TGCAGTGCTCTTAGGTACTCTGCGCAGTATTTT CSALRYSAQYF TRBV20-1 . . TRBJ2-3
TGTGCCAGCAGGGTACAGGGGGCGCCGACAGATACGCAGTATTTT CASRVQGAPTDTQYF TRBV28 . TRBD1 TRBJ2-3
TGTGCCAGCAGCGGAGTTCACAGGGCGGACACTGAAGCTTTCTTT CASSGVHRADTEAFF TRBV7-9 . . TRBJ1-1
TGTGCCAGCTCACCACCTTCGACAGGCTCGAACACTGAAGCTTTCTTT CASSPPSTGSNTEAFF TRBV18 . . TRBJ1-1
TGCAGTGCCTCATACACAGATACGCAGTATTTT CSASYTDTQYF TRBV20-1 . . TRBJ2-3
TGTGCCAGCAGTTTTGCCCCCCATAGCGGGGGGGCAGAGACCCAGTACTTC CASSFAPHSGGAETQYF TRBV27 . TRBD2 TRBJ2-5
TGTGCCAGCAGCCGGACAGGGCCCACAGATACGCAGTATTTT CASSRTGPTDTQYF TRBV7-6 . TRBD1 TRBJ2-3
TGTGCCAGCAGCTTAGCCGGACTAGCCTACAATGAGCAGTTCTTC CASSLAGLAYNEQFF TRBV7-2 . TRBD2 TRBJ2-1
TGCGCCAGCAGCCAGGGGTACAATGAGCAGTTCTTC CASSQGYNEQFF TRBV5-1 . . TRBJ2-1
TGTGCCAGCAGCTTAGTACAGGGGAACACTGAAGCTTTCTTT CASSLVQGNTEAFF TRBV7-2 . . TRBJ1-1
TGTGCCAGCAGCGGGACAGAAACTAACTATGGCTACACCTTC CASSGTETNYGYTF TRBV28 . TRBD1 TRBJ1-2
TGTGCCAGCAGCTTGAACACTGAAGCTTTCTTT CASSLNTEAFF TRBV7-9 . . TRBJ1-1